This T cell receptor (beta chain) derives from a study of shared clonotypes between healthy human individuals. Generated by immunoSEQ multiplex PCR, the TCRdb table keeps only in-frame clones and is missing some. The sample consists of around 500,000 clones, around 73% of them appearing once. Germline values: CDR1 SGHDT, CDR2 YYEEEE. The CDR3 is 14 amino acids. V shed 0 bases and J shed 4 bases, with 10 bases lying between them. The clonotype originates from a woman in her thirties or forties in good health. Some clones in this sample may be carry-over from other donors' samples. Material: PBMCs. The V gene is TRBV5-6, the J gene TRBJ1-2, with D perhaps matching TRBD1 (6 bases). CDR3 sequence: CASSLVQGTYGYTF. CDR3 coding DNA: TGTGCCAGCAGCTTGGTCCAGGGGACCTATGGCTACACCTTC. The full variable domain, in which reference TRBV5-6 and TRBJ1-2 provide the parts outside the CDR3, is DAGVTQSPTHLIKTRGQQVTLRCSPKSGHDTVSWYQQALGQGPQFIFQYYEEEERQRGNFPDRFSGHQFPNYSSELNVNALLLGDSALYLCASSLVQGTYGYTFGSGTRLTVV.